This T cell receptor beta chain emerged from a study of cytomegalovirus exposure and HLA in healthy donors. Whole-study findings and limits: Immune exposure data for these donors was limited to CMV serostatus. Usually a TCR sequence was rare, but some public TCRs were found in many donors. Within a later analysis, the majority of CMV-associated TCR beta chains appeared HLA-restricted.

The PCR employed 60 Vbeta primers together with 13 Jbeta primers. TCRdb's table, derived via immunoSEQ multiplex PCR, lists solely in-frame clones and lacks some. The table lists roughly 100,000 clones, approximately 80% of them singletons, with roughly 4.9% in the top ten. This CDR3 has 14 residues. V was cut by 1 base and J by 4 bases, with 7 bases left in between. Germline values: CDR1 LGHNA, CDR2 YSLEER. Note on this clone: The antigen is undetermined. Distinct nucleotide sequences in the sample also encode this CDR3.

Material: PBMCs. The V and J genes are TRBV4-3 and TRBJ2-2; tentatively, D is TRBD2 (6 bases). The source is a female donor in good health and CMV-seropositive. CDR3 DNA: TGCGCCAGCAGCCAAGTGGGGGGCACCGGGGAGCTGTTTTTT. Its protein product is CASSQVGGTGELFF.